This T cell receptor (beta chain) was observed in a study of T cells in Graves' hyperthyroidism and ophthalmopathy. For the study at large: Any treatment followed the collection of peripheral blood at initial diagnosis. Study results and limitations: Clonotypes that were expanded in thyroid above 0.001 mostly appeared in blood too.

CDR3 length: 16 residues. With 0 bases removed from V and 1 base from J, the gap between germline ends came to 12 bases. Germline V CDR1 and CDR2: MNHEY, SMNVEV (reference sequence). This clonotype was seen many times. Its matching antigen is unknown. Amplification targeted TCR beta CDR3 regions from RNA transcripts. In the first-round RT-PCR of the TCR CDR3, the HTBI primer set was used. TCRdb re-called the multiplex PCR reads with MiXCR, one entry per CDR3 protein. The sample shows hundreds of thousands of distinct CDR3 sequences, over 12% of them seen only once. This TCR derives from a woman aged 40 to 50 with Graves' ophthalmopathy. Sequenced input: blood. This chain uses TRBV27 with TRBJ1-2; tentative D call: TRBD1 (5 bases). The CDR3 nucleotides read TGTGCCAGCAGTTTATCCCCAGGAGACAGTAACTATGGCTACACCTTC. It specifies CASSLSPGDSNYGYTF.